The clone carrying this T cell receptor (beta chain) was found a few times. The data were obtained in a study of T cells in Graves' hyperthyroidism and ophthalmopathy. Exclusion of patients followed from uncontrolled infection, other autoimmune disease, pregnancy or lactation. The source material, RNA transcripts, was used to amplify TCR beta CDR3 regions. A first-round RT-PCR of the TCR CDR3 used the HTBI primer set. In TCRdb, the multiplex PCR reads were re-called with MiXCR into one record per CDR3 protein. Of about 500,000 distinct CDR3 sequences listed, roughly 17% are singletons. This TCR was sampled from a woman under 30 with Graves' ophthalmopathy. The material sequenced was blood.

This chain's CDR3 is CASSYSGLAGGLVPTDTQYF. CDR3 DNA: TGTGCCAGCAGTTACTCCGGCCTAGCGGGGGGGTTGGTACCCACAGATACGCAGTATTTT. This chain uses TRBV6-5 with TRBJ2-3; 12 bases map to TRBD2. Germline trimming cut 0 bases from V and 2 bases from J; bases unmatched to any gene: 12. Per germline, CDR1 MNHEY and CDR2 SVGAGI. CDR3 length: 20 amino acids.